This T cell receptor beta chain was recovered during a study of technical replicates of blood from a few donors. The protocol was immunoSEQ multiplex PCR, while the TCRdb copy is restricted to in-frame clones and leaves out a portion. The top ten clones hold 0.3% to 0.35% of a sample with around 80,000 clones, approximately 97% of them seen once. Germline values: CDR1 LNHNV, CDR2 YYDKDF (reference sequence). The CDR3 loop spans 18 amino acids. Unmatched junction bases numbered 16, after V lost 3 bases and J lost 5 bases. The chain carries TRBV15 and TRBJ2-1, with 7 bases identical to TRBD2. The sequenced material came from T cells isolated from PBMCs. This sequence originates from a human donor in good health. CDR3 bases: TGTGCCACCAGCAGTAGCCCCTTAGCGGGTGAAACCCACAATGAGCAGTTCTTC. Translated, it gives CATSSSPLAGETHNEQFF.